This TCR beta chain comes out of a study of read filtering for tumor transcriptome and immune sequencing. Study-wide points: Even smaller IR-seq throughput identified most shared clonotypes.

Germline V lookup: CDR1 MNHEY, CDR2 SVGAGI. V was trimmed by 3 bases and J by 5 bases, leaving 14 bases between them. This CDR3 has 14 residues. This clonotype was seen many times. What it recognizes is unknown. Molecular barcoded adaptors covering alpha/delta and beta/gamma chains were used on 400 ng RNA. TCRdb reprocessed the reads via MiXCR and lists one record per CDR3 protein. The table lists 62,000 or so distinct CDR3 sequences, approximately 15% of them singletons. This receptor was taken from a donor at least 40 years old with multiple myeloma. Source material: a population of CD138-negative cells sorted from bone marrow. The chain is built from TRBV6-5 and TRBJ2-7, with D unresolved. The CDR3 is CASSYLAGDHEQYF. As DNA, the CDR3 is TGTGCCAGCAGTTATTTGGCCGGCGACCACGAGCAGTACTTC.